This T cell receptor (beta chain) stems from a study of cytomegalovirus exposure and HLA in healthy donors. Clones were sequenced by immunoSEQ multiplex PCR, and TCRdb holds only the in-frame ones, with some missing. The table lists approximately 70,000 clones, less than 95% of them singletons. Looked up from germline, CDR1 is LGHNA and CDR2 is YSLEER. The V gene lost 1 base and the J gene lost 5 bases, with 8 bases spanning the gap. The CDR3 has 14 amino acids. On this clone itself: The target antigen is unknown.

General study points: Despite most TCR sequences being rare, some public TCRs occurred in many donors.

Sequenced material: PBMCs. This sequence joins TRBV4-3 and TRBJ2-2; D unresolved. This receptor was taken from a woman younger than 35 in good health and CMV-seronegative. CDR3 region: CASSQGTVTGELFF. The CDR3 nucleotides read TGCGCCAGCAGCCAAGGAACGGTAACCGGGGAGCTGTTTTTT.